The next 25 T cell receptor beta chains were all read from a single sample in a study of blood T cell repertoires in COVID-19. Generated by immunoSEQ multiplex PCR, the TCRdb table keeps only in-frame clones and is missing some. The table records approximately 190,000 clones, roughly nine tenths of them present only once. What was sequenced was peripheral blood. The origin of the receptors is an older man with active or convalescent COVID-19.

This chain links TRBV10-3 with TRBJ2-7, with D perhaps matching TRBD1 (5 bases). V dropped 7 bases and J dropped 2 bases, with 12 bases sitting between them. Germline assignment: CDR1 ENHRY and CDR2 SYGVKD. The CDR3 totals 13 residues. CDR3 amino acids: CAIKGDSTYEQYF. For the CDR3, the DNA is TGTGCCATCAAAGGAGACAGTACCTACGAGCAGTACTTC.

The chain employs TRBV5-4 and TRBJ2-5; TRBD2 aligns across 13 bases. V shed 4 bases and J 1 base; nucleotides not matched to a gene: 4. Germline values: CDR1 SGHNT, CDR2 YYREEE (reference sequence). This CDR3 has 16 residues. Here the CDR3 reads CASSTGLAGAQETQYF. The CDR3 nucleotides are TGTGCCAGCAGCACAGGACTAGCGGGAGCCCAAGAGACCCAGTACTTC.

The V call is TRBV10-2, the J call TRBJ2-2; 10 bases match TRBD1. The CDR3 runs to 16 residues. Germline V gene sequence: CDR1 WSHSY, CDR2 SAAADI. J lost 0 bases, V lost 6 bases, and 4 bases had no gene match. The CDR3 here is CASRDGTGANTGELFF. The CDR3 bases are TGCGCCAGCAGGGACGGGACAGGGGCGAACACCGGGGAGCTGTTTTTT.

This clone was counted a single time. The CDR3 sequence: CASSQDPVLRDTEAFF. The CDR3 DNA reads as TGTGCCAGCAGCCAAGATCCGGTCCTCAGGGACACTGAAGCTTTCTTT. The chain is built from TRBV3-1 (or the pseudogene TRBV3-2) and TRBJ1-1, with TRBD1 as a possible D gene (5 bases). V lost 0 bases and J 3 bases, leaving 14 bases between the germline ends. The CDR3 sequence is 16 residues long. The V gene's germline CDR1 is LGHDT and CDR2 YNNKEL (reference sequence).

This clone was detected only once. The J gene is TRBJ2-1, the V gene TRBV18; 7 bases are a match to TRBD2. The CDR3 is 15 amino acids. CDR1 and CDR2 from the germline V gene are KGHSH and LQKENI. Trimming at V came to 2 bases and at J to 2 bases, leaving 3 bases not matched to a gene. CDR3 bases: TGTGCCAGCTCACCATCGGGGGGTACCTACAATGAGCAGTTCTTC. It specifies CASSPSGGTYNEQFF.

The chain combines TRBV6-2 or TRBV6-3 with TRBJ1-5, with D possibly TRBD1 on 6 matching bases. This CDR3 has 16 amino acids. With 5 bases removed from V and 2 bases from J, the gap between germline ends came to 16 bases. Germline assignment: CDR1 MNHEY and CDR2 SVGEGT. DNA of the CDR3: TGTGCCAGCAGTCAAGCGACAGGATTCGGCAATCAGCCCCAGCATTTT. It specifies CASSQATGFGNQPQHF.

This chain connects TRBV19 to TRBJ2-3, with D hard to call. The CDR3 is made up of 13 amino acids. CDR1 is LNHDA and CDR2 is SQIVND in the germline V gene (reference sequence). V gave up 3 bases and J gave up 3 bases, with 7 bases separating them. The CDR3 protein is CASSIKSTDTQYF. CDR3 DNA: TGTGCCAGTAGTATCAAATCAACAGATACGCAGTATTTT.

The rearrangement joins TRBV6-6 to TRBJ1-1, with D possibly matching TRBD1 (6 bases). Germline loops: CDR1 MNHNY, CDR2 SVGAGI (reference sequence). This CDR3 has 13 amino acids. V lost 8 bases and J lost 0, with 10 bases in between. CDR3 DNA: TGTGCCAGCGAGGACAGTGTGAACACTGAAGCTTTCTTT. Protein: CASEDSVNTEAFF.

This clone was seen once. The rearrangement joins TRBV30 to TRBJ1-5; TRBD1 matches 7 bases. In germline, CDR1 is GTSNPN, CDR2 SVGIG (reference sequence). The CDR3 spans 15 residues. Trimming cost V 1 base and J 4 bases; bases outside gene matches: 7. The CDR3: CAWSGETGRNQPQHF. The DNA for the CDR3 is TGTGCCTGGAGTGGTGAGACAGGGCGGAATCAGCCCCAGCATTTT. Based on the CDR3 plus reference TRBV30 and TRBJ1-5, the full variable domain is SQTIHQWPATLVQPVGSPLSLECTVEGTSNPNLYWYRQAAGRGLQLLFYSVGIGQISSEVPQNLSASRPQDRQFILSSKKLLLSDSGFYLCAWSGETGRNQPQHFGDGTRLSIL.

V and J are TRBV5-4 and TRBJ2-3; a possible D gene is TRBD2 (6 bases). V was shortened by 4 bases and J by 0 bases, with 12 bases between the two germline ends. CDR1 is SGHNT, CDR2 YYREEE, per germline (reference sequence). The CDR3 has 15 amino acids. The CDR3 reads CASSLGGLSTDTQYF. The CDR3 coding sequence is TGTGCCAGCAGCCTCGGAGGGCTTAGCACAGATACGCAGTATTTT.

The chain employs TRBV2 and TRBJ1-2, with 10 bases that match TRBD1. The CDR3 has 14 amino acids. Germline V CDR1 and CDR2: SNHLY, FYNNEI. After removal of 4 bases from V and 5 bases from J, the junction contained 4 bases not matched to a gene. CDR3 nucleotides: TGTGCCAGCAGTGGACAGGGGGCAGAGTATGGCTACACCTTC. Amino acid sequence: CASSGQGAEYGYTF.

The chain couples TRBV18 to TRBJ1-2; maybe TRBD1 (6 bases). CDR1 KGHSH and CDR2 LQKENI come from the germline V gene. Between the trimmed V and J ends, which lost 3 bases and 5 bases, there was a span of 13 bases. The CDR3 has 14 residues. CDR3 in amino acids: CASSPLRDTYGYTF. The CDR3 nucleotides read TGTGCCAGCTCACCCCTCCGGGACACTTATGGCTACACCTTC.

This chain joins TRBV28 and TRBJ1-6; TRBD1 matches at 9 bases. V was pared by 7 bases and J by 7 bases, with 11 bases of the junction left unmatched. This CDR3 comprises 16 residues. The V gene's germline CDR1 is MDHEN and CDR2 SYDVKM. The CDR3 DNA reads TGTGCCAGCAACGAATGGACAGGGGCGAGGAATTCACCCCTCCACTTT. This gives the protein CASNEWTGARNSPLHF.

The V gene is TRBV5-1, the J gene TRBJ2-1, with D possibly being TRBD2 (5 bases). The CDR3 consists of 15 residues. The V gene lost 2 bases and the J gene lost 2 bases, with 11 bases spanning the gap. Germline CDR1 SGHRS, CDR2 YFSETQ. Here the CDR3 reads CASSFLANTYNEQFF. CDR3 bases: TGCGCCAGCAGCTTCCTAGCCAATACCTACAATGAGCAGTTCTTC.

The V and J genes are TRBV3-1 (or the pseudogene TRBV3-2) and TRBJ1-1; a weak D match, TRBD1 (6 bases). V was clipped by 9 bases and J by 7 bases, with 21 bases between them. Looked up from germline, CDR1 is LGHDT and CDR2 is YNNKEL (reference sequence). This CDR3 has 14 residues. The CDR3 sequence is CARPGGGAPIEAFF. Here the CDR3 DNA reads TGTGCCAGGCCGGGTGGGGGGGCGCCGATTGAAGCTTTCTTT.

CDR3 sequence (DNA): TGTGCCAGCAGCTTAGAGAGAACCGTCCCCTACGAGCAGTACTTC. This codes for CASSLERTVPYEQYF. J is TRBJ2-7 and V is TRBV11-2; D is undetermined. The CDR3 runs 15 residues. Trimming removed 0 bases from V and 2 bases from J, with 11 bases in between. Germline V gene sequence: CDR1 SGHAT, CDR2 FQNNGV.

The gene calls are TRBV6-2 or TRBV6-3 and TRBJ2-5, with 10 nucleotides matching TRBD2. The ends lost 6 bases at V and 2 bases at J; junction bases unmatched: 9. The germline V gene has CDR1 MNHEY and CDR2 SVGEGT. This CDR3 spans 16 amino acids. CDR3 protein: CASSSQRTSGQETQYF. CDR3 DNA: TGTGCCAGCAGCTCCCAAAGGACTAGCGGACAAGAGACCCAGTACTTC.

V is TRBV7-9 and J is TRBJ2-3, with 12 bases identical to TRBD2. From germline, CDR1 is SEHNR and CDR2 FQNEAQ (reference sequence). The CDR3 has 16 amino acids. V was pared by 3 bases and J by 6 bases, with 7 bases of the junction left unmatched. This chain's CDR3 is CASSLLSLAGGDTQYF. The CDR3 nucleotides are TGTGCCAGCAGCTTGCTCTCACTAGCGGGGGGTGATACGCAGTATTTT.

Here the CDR3 reads CASSLARGIGQYF. CDR3 DNA sequence: TGTGCCAGCAGCTTGGCCAGGGGAATCGGCCAGTACTTC. The chain joins TRBV5-6 to TRBJ2-5; TRBD1 might be the D (6 bases). The CDR3 is 13 amino acids. The germline V gene has CDR1 SGHDT and CDR2 YYEEEE. V was pared by 0 bases and J by 10 bases, with 13 bases between.

This sequence joins TRBV2 and TRBJ1-2; 8 positions match TRBD1. This CDR3 is 14 amino acids long. Trimming took 7 bases from V and 6 from J; bases not matched to a gene: 10. The germline V gene encodes CDR1 SNHLY and CDR2 FYNNEI. The CDR3 DNA is TGTGCCAGCAAAACGCCGACAGGGGCGCATGGCTACACCTTC. As protein: CASKTPTGAHGYTF.

V and J are TRBV30 and TRBJ1-2; TRBD1 aligns across 8 bases. The J segment lost 6 bases and the V segment lost 7 bases, leaving 16 bases of the junction unmatched. Germline assignment: CDR1 GTSNPN and CDR2 SVGIG (reference sequence). The CDR3 has 15 amino acids. CDR3 in DNA: TGTGCCTCGTCGGGGGGACAGGTTACACAACATGGCTACACCTTC. Its translation is CASSGGQVTQHGYTF.

V usage is TRBV2 and J usage is TRBJ2-2, with TRBD1 matching 8 bases. V shed 5 bases, J shed 1 base, and the junction held 3 bases outside the gene matches. Germline V CDR1 and CDR2: SNHLY, FYNNEI. The CDR3 is made up of 15 amino acids. The CDR3 DNA follows: TGTGCCAGCAGTCAAGACAGGGGGAACACCGGGGAGCTGTTTTTT. Its protein product is CASSQDRGNTGELFF. Full variable domain (outside the CDR3, taken from reference TRBV2 and TRBJ2-2): EPEVTQTPSHQVTQMGQEVILRCVPISNHLYFYWYRQILGQKVEFLVSFYNNEISEKSEIFDDQFSVERPDGSNFTLKIRSTKLEDSAMYFCASSQDRGNTGELFFGEGSRLTVL.

This chain joins TRBV6-6 and TRBJ1-1; D is perhaps TRBD1 (5 bases). Germline CDR1 reads MNHNY; CDR2 reads SVGAGI (reference sequence). Trimming took off 6 bases at V and 5 bases at J, with 16 bases between the two ends. CDR3 size: 14 residues. Here the CDR3 reads CASSLVGGGTEAFF. CDR3 coding DNA: TGTGCCAGCAGCCTCGTGGGGGGTGGGACTGAAGCTTTCTTT.

V usage is TRBV19 and J usage is TRBJ1-5; 9 bases line up with TRBD1. From germline, CDR1 is LNHDA and CDR2 SQIVND (reference sequence). V lost 5 bases, J lost 4 bases, and 6 bases stayed unmatched. This CDR3 has 15 amino acids. CDR3 in amino acids: CASSGGTGRNQPQHF. The CDR3 region has the DNA TGTGCCAGTAGTGGGGGGACAGGGCGTAATCAGCCCCAGCATTTT.

The chain is built from TRBV3-1 (or the pseudogene TRBV3-2) and TRBJ2-5, with 11 positions matching TRBD2. V shed 0 bases and J 4 bases; nucleotides not matched to a gene: 7. There are 17 residues in the CDR3. Germline V gene lookup returns CDR1 LGHDT and CDR2 YNNKEL (reference sequence). The CDR3 DNA is TGTGCCAGCAGCCAAGAATGGGGGCTAGCGGGAGGAGAGACCCAGTACTTC. Translating gives CASSQEWGLAGGETQYF.